This T cell receptor beta chain was recorded in a study of blood T cell repertoires in COVID-19. Study-level information: Donors in the United States, Italy and Spain gave samples during acute or convalescent COVID-19. In each case, the material was cDNA or gDNA derived from T cells, B-cell-depleted T cells, or PBMCs.

Recovery meant two consecutive negative NP/OP PCR tests, professional clearance, or resolved symptoms. Authors' methods: The authors estimated nucleated cell counts from reference gene primer amplification. Sequencing was performed with immunoSEQ multiplex PCR; in TCRdb, only in-frame clones are kept and a portion is missing. The V and J calls and clone size come from that table; D and trimming were worked out from the DNA. The sample holds over 150,000 clones, roughly 87% seen once. The CDR3 is 14 amino acids. The V and J ends lost 7 bases and 7 bases, in that order; junction bases with no gene match: 9. CDR1 and CDR2 (germline): MNHEY, SMNVEV (reference sequence).

The chain employs TRBV27 and TRBJ2-2; 7 nucleotides match TRBD1. The sample comprised PBMCs or T cells enriched from blood (not recorded which). The sequence was collected from a woman aged 45-65 years who had recovered from COVID-19. The CDR3 nucleotides are TGTGCCAGCACCGTTGACAGGGATGGCGGGGAGCTGTTTTTT. Translating it yields CASTVDRDGGELFF.